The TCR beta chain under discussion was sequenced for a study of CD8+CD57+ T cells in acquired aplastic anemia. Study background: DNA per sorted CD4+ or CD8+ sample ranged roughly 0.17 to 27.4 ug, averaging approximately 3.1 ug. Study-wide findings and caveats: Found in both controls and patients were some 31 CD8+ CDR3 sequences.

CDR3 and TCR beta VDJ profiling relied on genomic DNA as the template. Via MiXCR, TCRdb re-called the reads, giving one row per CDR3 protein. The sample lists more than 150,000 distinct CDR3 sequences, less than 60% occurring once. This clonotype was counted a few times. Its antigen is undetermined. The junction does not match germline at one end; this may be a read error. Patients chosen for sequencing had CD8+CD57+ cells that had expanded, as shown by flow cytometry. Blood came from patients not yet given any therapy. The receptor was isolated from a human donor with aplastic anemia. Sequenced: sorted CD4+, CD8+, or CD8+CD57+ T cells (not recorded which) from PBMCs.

CDR3: CASSFNSGELFF. Here the CDR3 DNA reads TGCGCCAGCAGCTTTAACAGCGGGGAGCTGTTTTTT. This chain uses TRBV5-1 with TRBJ2-2; D gene uncertain. Germline CDR1 SGHRS, CDR2 YFSETQ. This CDR3 is 12 amino acids long.